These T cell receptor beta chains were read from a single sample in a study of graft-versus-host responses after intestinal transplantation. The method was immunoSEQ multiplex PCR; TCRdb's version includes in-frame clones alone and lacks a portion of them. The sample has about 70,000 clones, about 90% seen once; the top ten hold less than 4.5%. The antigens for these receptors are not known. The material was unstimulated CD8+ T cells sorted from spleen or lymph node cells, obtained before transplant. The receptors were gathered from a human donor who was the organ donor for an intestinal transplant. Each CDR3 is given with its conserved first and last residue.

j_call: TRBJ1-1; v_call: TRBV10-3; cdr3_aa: CAISEKQGETEAFF
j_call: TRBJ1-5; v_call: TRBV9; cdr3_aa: CASRRLQGARSQPQHF
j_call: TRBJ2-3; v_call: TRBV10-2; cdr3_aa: CAILTGTRLPDTQYF
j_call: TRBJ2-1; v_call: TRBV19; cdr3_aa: CASRVAGENNEQFF
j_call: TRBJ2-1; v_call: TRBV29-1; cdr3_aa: CSVPFGGSSYNEQFF
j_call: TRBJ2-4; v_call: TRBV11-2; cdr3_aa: CASSLEGGAGNIQYF
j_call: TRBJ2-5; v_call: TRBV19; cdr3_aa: CASSIGLQETQYF
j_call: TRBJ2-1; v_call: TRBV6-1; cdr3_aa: CASSDRQGDYNEQFF
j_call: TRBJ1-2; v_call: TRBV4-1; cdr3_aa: CASSSQQGTHYGYTF
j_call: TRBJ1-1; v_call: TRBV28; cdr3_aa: CASSFSTGAFF
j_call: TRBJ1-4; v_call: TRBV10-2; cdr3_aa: CASSPRDRGYANEKLFF
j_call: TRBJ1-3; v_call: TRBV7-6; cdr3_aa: CASSSRGGLDGNTIYF
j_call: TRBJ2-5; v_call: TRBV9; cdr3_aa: CASSAPRVETQYF
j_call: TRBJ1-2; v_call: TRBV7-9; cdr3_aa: CASSLWSTDRTPF
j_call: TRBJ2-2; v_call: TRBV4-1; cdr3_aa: CASSATGGLITGELFF
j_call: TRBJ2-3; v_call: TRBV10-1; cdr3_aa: CASSDTPGLPNTQYF
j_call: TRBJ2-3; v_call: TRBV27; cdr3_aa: CASSCPVYREKGDTQYF
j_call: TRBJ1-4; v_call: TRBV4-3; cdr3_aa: CASSMWDREEKLFF
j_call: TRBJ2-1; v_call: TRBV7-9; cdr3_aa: CASSLGAGPYNEQFF
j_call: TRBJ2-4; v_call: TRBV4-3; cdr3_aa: CASSQDKRGIAKNIQYF
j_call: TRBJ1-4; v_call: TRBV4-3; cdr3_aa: CASSQGALGVPANEKLFF
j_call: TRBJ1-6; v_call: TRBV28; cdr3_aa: CASSLEGRPYNSPLHF
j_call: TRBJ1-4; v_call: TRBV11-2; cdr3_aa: CASRSGGLGEKLFF
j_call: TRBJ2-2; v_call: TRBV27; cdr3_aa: CASSSLGLAQNTLEFF
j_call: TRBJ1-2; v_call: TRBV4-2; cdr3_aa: CASSQDRVGFLYGYTF
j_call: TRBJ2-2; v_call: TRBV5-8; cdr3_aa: CASSHRGLGTGELFF
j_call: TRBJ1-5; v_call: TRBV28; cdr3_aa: CASSTPDRFVDQPQHF
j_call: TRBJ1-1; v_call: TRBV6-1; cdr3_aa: CASSEAERTEAFF
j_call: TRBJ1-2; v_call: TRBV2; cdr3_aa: CASSSTPPGTPYGYTF
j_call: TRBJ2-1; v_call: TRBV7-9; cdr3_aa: CASSSIVASGGAFDNEQFF
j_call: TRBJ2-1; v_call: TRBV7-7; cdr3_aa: CASSPDSQGVNEQFF
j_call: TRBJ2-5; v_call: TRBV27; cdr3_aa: CASSFGREETQYF
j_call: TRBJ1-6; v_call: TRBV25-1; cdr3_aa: CASSATGDNSPLHF
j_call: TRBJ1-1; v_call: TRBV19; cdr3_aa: CASAETGPFTEAFF
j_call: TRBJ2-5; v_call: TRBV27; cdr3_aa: CASSPRGTGYETQYF
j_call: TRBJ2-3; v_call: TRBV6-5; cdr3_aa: CASSLGSTDTQYF
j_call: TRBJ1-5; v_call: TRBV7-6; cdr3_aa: CASSLSGNQPQHF
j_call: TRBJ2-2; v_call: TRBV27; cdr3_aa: CASSWGGTGELFF
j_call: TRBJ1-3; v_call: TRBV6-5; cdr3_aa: CASAQQGPPYTIYF
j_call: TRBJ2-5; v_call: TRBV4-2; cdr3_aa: CASSQVWGDQETQYF
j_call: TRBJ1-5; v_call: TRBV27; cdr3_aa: CASSHEGDPQPQHF
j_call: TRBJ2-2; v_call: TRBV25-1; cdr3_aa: CASSDGTGGDKGELFF
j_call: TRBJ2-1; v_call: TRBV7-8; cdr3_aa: CASSTPRAARNNEQFF
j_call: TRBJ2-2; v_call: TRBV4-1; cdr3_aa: CASSQGGGTGELFF
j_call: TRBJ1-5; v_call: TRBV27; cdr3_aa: CASTDIGGSNQPQHF
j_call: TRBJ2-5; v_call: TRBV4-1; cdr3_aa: CASSQGGTGGQETQYF
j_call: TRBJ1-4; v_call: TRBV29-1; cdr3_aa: CSVVTQGEKLFF
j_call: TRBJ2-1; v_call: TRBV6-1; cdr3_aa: CASRDRGQNYNEQFF
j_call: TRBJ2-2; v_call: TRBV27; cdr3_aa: CASSAGAGELFF
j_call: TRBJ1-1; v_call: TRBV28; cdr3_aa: CATTVLEGAQITEAFF
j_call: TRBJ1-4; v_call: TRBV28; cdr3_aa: CASTTGGSEKLFF
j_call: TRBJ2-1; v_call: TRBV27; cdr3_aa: CASSYGPTSEQFF
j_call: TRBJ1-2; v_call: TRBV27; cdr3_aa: CASSLTGNKYGYTF